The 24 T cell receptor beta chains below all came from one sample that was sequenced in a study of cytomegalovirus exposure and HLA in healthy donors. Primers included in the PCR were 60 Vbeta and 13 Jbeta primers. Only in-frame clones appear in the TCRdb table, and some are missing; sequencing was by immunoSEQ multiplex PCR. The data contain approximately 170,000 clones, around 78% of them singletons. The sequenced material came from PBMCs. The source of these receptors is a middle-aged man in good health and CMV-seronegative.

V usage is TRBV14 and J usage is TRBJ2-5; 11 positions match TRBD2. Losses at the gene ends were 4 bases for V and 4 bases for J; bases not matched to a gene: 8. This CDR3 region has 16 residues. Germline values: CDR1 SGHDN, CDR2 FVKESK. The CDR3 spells CASSPIAGGPRETQYF. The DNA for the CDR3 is TGTGCCAGCAGCCCCATAGCGGGAGGGCCAAGAGAGACCCAGTACTTC. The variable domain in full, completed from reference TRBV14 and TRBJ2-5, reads EAGVTQFPSHSVIEKGQTVTLRCDPISGHDNLYWYRRVMGKEIKFLLHFVKESKQDESGMPNNRFLAERTGGTYSTLKVQPAELEDSGVYFCASSPIAGGPRETQYFGPGTRLLVL.

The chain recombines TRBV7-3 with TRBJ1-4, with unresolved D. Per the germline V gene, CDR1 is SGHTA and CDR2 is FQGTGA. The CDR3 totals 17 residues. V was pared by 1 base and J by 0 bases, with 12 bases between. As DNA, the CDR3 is TGTGCCAGCAGCTTAAAAGCCCACAGAGCAACTAATGAAAAACTGTTTTTT. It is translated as CASSLKAHRATNEKLFF.

The CDR3 DNA reads TGTGCCAGTAGTATAGACCGGACTAGCGGGAGTCAGTACTTC. It encodes CASSIDRTSGSQYF. The chain carries TRBV19 and TRBJ2-4, with TRBD2 matching 13 bases. V was clipped by 0 bases and J by 12 bases; unmatched bases: 2. There are 14 residues in the CDR3. Germline V lookup: CDR1 LNHDA, CDR2 SQIVND (reference sequence).

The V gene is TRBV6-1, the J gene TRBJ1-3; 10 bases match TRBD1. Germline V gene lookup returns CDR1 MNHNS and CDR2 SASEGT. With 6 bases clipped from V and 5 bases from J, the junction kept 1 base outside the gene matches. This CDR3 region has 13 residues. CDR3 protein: CASRTGGRNTIYF. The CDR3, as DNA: TGTGCCAGCAGGACAGGGGGCCGAAACACCATATATTTT.

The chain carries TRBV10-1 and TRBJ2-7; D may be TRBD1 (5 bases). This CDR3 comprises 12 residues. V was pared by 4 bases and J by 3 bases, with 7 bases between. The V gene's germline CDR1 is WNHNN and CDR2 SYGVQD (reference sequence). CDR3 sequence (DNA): TGCGCCAGCAGTGTAGGGGACTACGAGCAGTACTTC. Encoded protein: CASSVGDYEQYF.

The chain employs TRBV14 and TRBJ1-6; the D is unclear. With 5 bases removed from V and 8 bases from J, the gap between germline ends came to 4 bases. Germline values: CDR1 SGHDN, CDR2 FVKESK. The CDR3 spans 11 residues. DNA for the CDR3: TGTGCCAGCAGCTTCGATTCACCCCTCCACTTT. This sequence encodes CASSFDSPLHF.

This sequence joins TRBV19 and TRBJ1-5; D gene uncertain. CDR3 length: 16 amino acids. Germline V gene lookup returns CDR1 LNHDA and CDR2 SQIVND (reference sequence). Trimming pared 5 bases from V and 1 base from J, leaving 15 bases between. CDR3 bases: TGTGCCAGTAGTGATCCGGGGTCTTCAAGCAATCAGCCCCAGCATTTT. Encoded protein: CASSDPGSSSNQPQHF. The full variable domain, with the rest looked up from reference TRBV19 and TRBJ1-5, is DGGITQSPKYLFRKEGQNVTLSCEQNLNHDAMYWYRQDPGQGLRLIYYSQIVNDFQKGDIAEGYSVSREKKESFPLTVTSAQKNPTAFYLCASSDPGSSSNQPQHFGDGTRLSIL.

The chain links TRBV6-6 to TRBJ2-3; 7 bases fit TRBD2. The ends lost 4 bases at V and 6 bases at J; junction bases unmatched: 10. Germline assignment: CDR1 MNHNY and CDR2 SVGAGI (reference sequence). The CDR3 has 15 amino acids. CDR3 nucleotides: TGTGCCAGCAGTTCGGGCCTAGCGGAAAGTGATACGCAGTATTTT. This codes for CASSSGLAESDTQYF.

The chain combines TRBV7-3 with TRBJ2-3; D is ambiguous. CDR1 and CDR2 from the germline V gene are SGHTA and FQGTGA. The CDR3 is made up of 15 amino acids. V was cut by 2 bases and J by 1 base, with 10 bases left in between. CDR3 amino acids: CASSLVPGGTDTQYF. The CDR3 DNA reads TGTGCCAGCAGCTTAGTCCCAGGCGGCACAGATACGCAGTATTTT.

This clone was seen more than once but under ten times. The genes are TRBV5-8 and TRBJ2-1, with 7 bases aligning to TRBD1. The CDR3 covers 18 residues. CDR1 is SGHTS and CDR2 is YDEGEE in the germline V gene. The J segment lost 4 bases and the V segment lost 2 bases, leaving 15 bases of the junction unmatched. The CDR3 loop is CASSLDPITGVVYNEQFF. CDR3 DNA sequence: TGTGCCAGCAGCTTAGACCCTATAACAGGGGTTGTGTACAATGAGCAGTTCTTC.

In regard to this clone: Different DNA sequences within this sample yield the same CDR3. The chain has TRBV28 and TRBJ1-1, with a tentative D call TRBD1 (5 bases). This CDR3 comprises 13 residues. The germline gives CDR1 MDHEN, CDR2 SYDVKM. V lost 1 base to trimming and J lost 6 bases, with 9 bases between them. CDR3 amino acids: CASSLSGRAEAFF. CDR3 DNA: TGTGCCAGCAGTTTATCAGGGAGGGCTGAAGCTTTCTTT.

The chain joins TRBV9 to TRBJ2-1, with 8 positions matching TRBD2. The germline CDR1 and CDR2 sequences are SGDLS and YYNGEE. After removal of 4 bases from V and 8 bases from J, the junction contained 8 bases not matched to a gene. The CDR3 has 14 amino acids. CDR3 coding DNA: TGTGCCAGCAGCCGGGGACTAGAGTATGATGAGCAGTTCTTC. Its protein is CASSRGLEYDEQFF.

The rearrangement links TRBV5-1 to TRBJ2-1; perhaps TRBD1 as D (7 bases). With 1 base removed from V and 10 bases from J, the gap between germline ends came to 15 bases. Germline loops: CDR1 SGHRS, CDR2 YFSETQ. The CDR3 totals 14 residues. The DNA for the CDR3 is TGCGCCAGCAGCTTGTCTCGGGCAGGGGGGGAGCAGTTCTTC. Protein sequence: CASSLSRAGGEQFF. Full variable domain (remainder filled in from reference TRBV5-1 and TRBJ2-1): KAGVTQTPRYLIKTRGQQVTLSCSPISGHRSVSWYQQTPGQGLQFLFEYFSETQRNKGNFPGRFSGRQFSNSRSEMNVSTLELGDSALYLCASSLSRAGGEQFFGPGTRLTVL.

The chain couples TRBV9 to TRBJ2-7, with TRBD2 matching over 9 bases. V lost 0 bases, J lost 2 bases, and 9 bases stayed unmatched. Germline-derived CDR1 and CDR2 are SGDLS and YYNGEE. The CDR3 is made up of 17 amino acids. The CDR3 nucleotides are TGTGCCAGCAGCGTAGCGGCCAGCGGGAGGTTCACCTACGAGCAGTACGTC. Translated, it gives CASSVAASGRFTYEQYV.

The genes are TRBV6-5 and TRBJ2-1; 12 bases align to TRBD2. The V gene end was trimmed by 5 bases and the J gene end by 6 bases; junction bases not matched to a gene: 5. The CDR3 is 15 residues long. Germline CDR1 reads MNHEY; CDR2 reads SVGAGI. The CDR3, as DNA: TGTGCCAGCAGTCTAGCGGGAGGGCCAATCAATGAGCAGTTCTTC. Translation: CASSLAGGPINEQFF.

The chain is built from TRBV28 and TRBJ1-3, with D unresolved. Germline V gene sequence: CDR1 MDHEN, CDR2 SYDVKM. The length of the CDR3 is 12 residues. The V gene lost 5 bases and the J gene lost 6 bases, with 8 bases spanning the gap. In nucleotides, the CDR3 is TGTGCCAGCAGTCTCTTAGAAAACACCATATATTTT. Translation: CASSLLENTIYF. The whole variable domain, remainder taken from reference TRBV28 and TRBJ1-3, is DVKVTQSSRYLVKRTGEKVFLECVQDMDHENMFWYRQDPGLGLRLIYFSYDVKMKEKGDIPEGYSVSREKKERFSLILESASTNQTSMYLCASSLLENTIYFGEGSWLTVV.

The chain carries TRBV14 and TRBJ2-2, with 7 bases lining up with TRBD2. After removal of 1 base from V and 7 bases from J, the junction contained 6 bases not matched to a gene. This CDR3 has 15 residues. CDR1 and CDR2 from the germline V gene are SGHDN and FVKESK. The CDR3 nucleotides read TGTGCCAGCAGCCAAGTTACTAGCGCTGGCGGGGAGCTGTTTTTT. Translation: CASSQVTSAGGELFF.

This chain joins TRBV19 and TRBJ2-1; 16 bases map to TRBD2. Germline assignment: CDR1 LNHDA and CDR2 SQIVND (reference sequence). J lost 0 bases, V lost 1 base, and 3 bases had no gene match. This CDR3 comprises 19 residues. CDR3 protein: CASSIAGTSGRVSYNEQFF. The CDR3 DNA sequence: TGTGCCAGTAGTATAGCTGGGACTAGCGGGAGGGTCTCCTACAATGAGCAGTTCTTC.

For the CDR3, the DNA is TGCGCCAGCAGCTTAGAGGGGGCAGCTTTCTTT. The encoded protein is CASSLEGAAFF. The chain links TRBV5-1 to TRBJ1-1; TRBD1 agrees at 7 bases. Germline CDR1 reads SGHRS; CDR2 reads YFSETQ. Trimming at V came to 2 bases and at J to 10 bases, leaving 2 bases not matched to a gene. This CDR3 spans 11 amino acids.

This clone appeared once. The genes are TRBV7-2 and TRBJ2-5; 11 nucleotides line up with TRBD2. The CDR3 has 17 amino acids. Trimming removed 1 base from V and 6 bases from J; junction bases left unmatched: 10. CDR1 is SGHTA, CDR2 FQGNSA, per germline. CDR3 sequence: CASSLVKLAGEGKTQYF. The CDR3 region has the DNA TGTGCCAGCAGCTTAGTCAAACTAGCGGGGGAAGGGAAGACCCAGTACTTC.

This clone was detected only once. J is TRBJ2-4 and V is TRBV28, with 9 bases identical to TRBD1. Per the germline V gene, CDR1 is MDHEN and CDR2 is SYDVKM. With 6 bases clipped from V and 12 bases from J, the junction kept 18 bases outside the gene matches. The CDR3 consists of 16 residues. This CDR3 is CASSPIAGTGTDSQYF. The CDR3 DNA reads TGTGCCAGCAGCCCAATCGCCGGGACAGGGACAGACAGTCAGTACTTC.

Here the CDR3 reads CATGTGTSGANVLTF. The CDR3, as DNA: TGTGCCACTGGGACAGGGACCTCTGGGGCCAACGTCCTGACTTTC. The V and J genes are TRBV7-3 and TRBJ2-6; 9 bases line up with TRBD1. This CDR3 has 15 residues. CDR1 is SGHTA, CDR2 FQGTGA, per germline. V was clipped by 10 bases and J by 0 bases; unmatched bases: 4.

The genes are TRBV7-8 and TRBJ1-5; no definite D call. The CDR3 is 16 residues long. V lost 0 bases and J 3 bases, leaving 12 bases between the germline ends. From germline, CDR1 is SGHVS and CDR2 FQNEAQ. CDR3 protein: CASSLATYYNNQPQHF. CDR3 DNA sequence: TGTGCCAGCAGCTTAGCGACTTACTACAACAATCAGCCCCAGCATTTT.

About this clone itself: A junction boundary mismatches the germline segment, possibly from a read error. CDR3 protein: CSSSSGTGSNQPQHF. In DNA, the CDR3 is TGTTCCAGCAGCTCCGGGACAGGGAGCAATCAGCCCCAGCATTTT. The chain uses TRBV7-9 and TRBJ1-5; 9 nucleotides line up with TRBD1. CDR1 is SEHNR, CDR2 FQNEAQ, per germline (reference sequence). CDR3 length: 15 amino acids.